Listed here is a single TCR beta chain. The data were taken from a study of blood T cell repertoires in COVID-19. The recovered donors of Cohort 3 showed two negative PCRs, clearance, or symptom resolution. CDR1 is LGHNA and CDR2 is YSLEER in the germline V gene. The ends lost 4 bases at V and 2 bases at J; junction bases unmatched: 12. CDR3 size: 17 residues. Generated by immunoSEQ multiplex PCR, the TCRdb table keeps only in-frame clones and is missing some. The profile covers roughly 250,000 clones, with 86% appearing a single time and around 2% taken by the ten largest. The specimen was PBMCs or T cells enriched from blood (not recorded which). The chain employs TRBV4-3 and TRBJ2-3; 7 bases are shared with TRBD2. This TCR came from a woman between 50 and 59 years old who had recovered from COVID-19. CDR3 bases: TGCGCCAGCAGCCCTCACTCTAGCGGAGTGTCCACAGATACGCAGTATTTT. Translating it yields CASSPHSSGVSTDTQYF.